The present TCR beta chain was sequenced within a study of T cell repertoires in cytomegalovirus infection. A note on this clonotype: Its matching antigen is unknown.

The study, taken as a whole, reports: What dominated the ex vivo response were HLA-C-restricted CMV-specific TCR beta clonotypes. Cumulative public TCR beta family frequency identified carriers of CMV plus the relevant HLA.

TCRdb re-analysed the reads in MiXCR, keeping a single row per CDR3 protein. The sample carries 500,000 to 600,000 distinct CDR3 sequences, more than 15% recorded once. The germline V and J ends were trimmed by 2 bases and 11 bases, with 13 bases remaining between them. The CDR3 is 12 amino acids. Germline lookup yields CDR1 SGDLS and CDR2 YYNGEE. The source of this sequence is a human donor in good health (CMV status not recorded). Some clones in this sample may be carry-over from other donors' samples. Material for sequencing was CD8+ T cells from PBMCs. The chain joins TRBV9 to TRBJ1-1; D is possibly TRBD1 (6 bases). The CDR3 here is CASSVGEGGAFF. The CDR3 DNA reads TGTGCCAGCAGCGTTGGGGAGGGGGGGGCTTTCTTT. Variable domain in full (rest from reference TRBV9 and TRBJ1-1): DSGVTQTPKHLITATGQRVTLRCSPRSGDLSVYWYQQSLDQGLQFLIQYYNGEERAKGNILERFSAQQFPDLHSELNLSSLELGDSALYFCASSVGEGGAFFGQGTRLTVV.